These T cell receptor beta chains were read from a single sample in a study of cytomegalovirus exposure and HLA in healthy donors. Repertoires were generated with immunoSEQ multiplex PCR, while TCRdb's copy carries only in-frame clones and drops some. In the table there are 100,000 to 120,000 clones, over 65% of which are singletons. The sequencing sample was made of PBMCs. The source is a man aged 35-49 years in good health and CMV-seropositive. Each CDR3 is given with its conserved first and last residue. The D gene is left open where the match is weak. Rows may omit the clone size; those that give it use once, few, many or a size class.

CAWGVRGTEAFF TGTGCCTGGGGGGTGCGGGGAACTGAAGCTTTCTTT TRBV30 - TRBJ1-1 few
CASSQGGTSNEQFF TGCGCCAGCAGCCAAGGAGGGACAAGCAATGAGCAGTTCTTC TRBV4-3 - TRBJ2-1 -
CASSVGGTGQGVGSQYF TGTGCCAGCAGCGTAGGAGGGACTGGACAGGGTGTGGGCAGTCAGTACTTC TRBV9 TRBD1 TRBJ2-4 few
CASSPEGGMNTEAFF TGCGCCAGCAGCCCGGAGGGGGGGATGAACACTGAAGCTTTCTTT TRBV5-1 - TRBJ1-1 -
CASSAQGNQPQHF TGTGCCAGCAGTGCCCAGGGGAATCAGCCCCAGCATTTT TRBV6-4 - TRBJ1-5 -
CSFGQGADTQYF TGCAGCTTCGGACAGGGGGCAGATACGCAGTATTTT TRBV29-1 TRBD1 TRBJ2-3 once
CASSSAGGNQPQHF TGTGCCAGCAGCTCCGCGGGGGGGAATCAGCCCCAGCATTTT TRBV7-2 - TRBJ1-5 -
CASSDQTTYGSPLHF TGTGCCAGCAGTGACCAGACTACCTATGGTTCACCCCTCCACTTT TRBV28 - TRBJ1-6 few
CASSQDGLAGQEQFF TGCGCCAGCAGCCAAGATGGGCTAGCGGGACAAGAGCAGTTCTTC TRBV4-1 TRBD2 TRBJ2-1 -
CASSPTPQGSNEKLFF TGTGCCAGCAGCCCAACCCCACAGGGATCTAATGAAAAACTGTTTTTT TRBV11-2 - TRBJ1-4 -
CAGQGAYGYTF TGTGCCGGACAGGGGGCTTATGGCTACACCTTC TRBV19 TRBD1 TRBJ1-2 -
CASSQGWTKSYEQYF TGCGCCAGCAGCCAAGGGTGGACAAAATCCTACGAGCAGTACTTC TRBV4-3 - TRBJ2-7 -
CASSSQGQGAGYTF TGTGCCAGCAGTTCCCAGGGACAGGGGGCTGGCTACACCTTC TRBV6-5 TRBD1 TRBJ1-2 -
CASGRGGSYNEQFF TGTGCCAGTGGGCGGGGGGGCTCCTACAATGAGCAGTTCTTC TRBV6-1 TRBD2 TRBJ2-1 -
CAWSRAGGSTDTQYF TGTGCCTGGAGCAGAGCGGGGGGGAGCACAGATACGCAGTATTTT TRBV30 TRBD2 TRBJ2-3 -
CASSRTTGGYGYTF TGTGCCAGCTCACGAACGACAGGAGGTTATGGCTACACCTTC TRBV18 - TRBJ1-2 -